The 6 T cell receptor beta chains below all came from one sample that was sequenced in a study of monozygotic twins with inflammatory bowel disease. TCRdb re-analyzed the 5' RACE reads; it lists each CDR3 protein once, without DNA. Here the sample table reports around 370,000 distinct CDR3 sequences. The material sequenced was blood. These receptors all stem from a human donor with ulcerative colitis or Crohn's disease, or a healthy co-twin of an affected twin (not recorded which).

V and J are TRBV9 and TRBJ2-3; without DNA, the TCRdb call of TRBD1 cannot be checked. Germline V CDR1 and CDR2: SGDLS, YYNGEE. The CDR3 totals 19 residues. Here the CDR3 reads CASSVGRQLGGGITDTQYF.

The rearrangement uses TRBV7-8 and TRBJ2-7. Germline values: CDR1 SGHVS, CDR2 FQNEAQ. CDR3 length equals 14 residues. Here the CDR3 reads CASSFTSSTYEQYF.

The chain carries TRBV6-5 and TRBJ2-7; the D gene TCRdb calls, TRBD2, cannot be checked with no DNA. This CDR3 is built from 17 residues. Germline CDR1 MNHEY, CDR2 SVGAGI. CDR3 sequence reads: CASSYGTSGGSVYEQYF.

The chain links TRBV5-1 to TRBJ2-5. CDR1 is SGHRS and CDR2 is YFSETQ in the germline V gene. CDR3 length equals 15 residues. CDR3 amino acids: CASSLAKGTQETQYF.

The V call is TRBV20-1, the J call TRBJ2-2; TCRdb reports TRBD1, a call that lacks DNA to check it against. CDR1 DFQATT and CDR2 SNEGSKA come from the germline V gene (reference sequence). The CDR3 totals 15 residues. CDR3 region: CSAEEGERRTGELFF.

V gene TRBV18 combines with J gene TRBJ1-5; there is no DNA to check the TCRdb D call of TRBD1. The germline V gene has CDR1 KGHSH and CDR2 LQKENI. The CDR3 covers 16 residues. The CDR3 region is CASSLSGSGSNQPQHF.